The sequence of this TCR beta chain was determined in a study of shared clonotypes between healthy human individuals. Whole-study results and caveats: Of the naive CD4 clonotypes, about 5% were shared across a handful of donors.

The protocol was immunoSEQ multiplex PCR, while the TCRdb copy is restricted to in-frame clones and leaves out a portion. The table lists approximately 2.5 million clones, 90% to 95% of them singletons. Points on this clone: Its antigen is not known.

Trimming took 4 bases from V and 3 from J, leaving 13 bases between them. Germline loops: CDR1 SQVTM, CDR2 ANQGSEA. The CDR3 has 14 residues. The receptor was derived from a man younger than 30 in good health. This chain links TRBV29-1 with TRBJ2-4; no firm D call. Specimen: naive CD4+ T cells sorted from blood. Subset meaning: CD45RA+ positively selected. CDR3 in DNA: TGCAGCGTTGCGGCAATTTTGGACAAAAACATTCAGTACTTC. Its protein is CSVAAILDKNIQYF.